This T cell receptor (beta chain) was identified during a study of cytomegalovirus exposure and HLA in healthy donors. The PCR was carried out with 60 Vbeta primers and 13 Jbeta primers. The protocol was immunoSEQ multiplex PCR, while the TCRdb copy is restricted to in-frame clones and leaves out a portion. The sample includes tens of thousands of clones, 77% of them seen just once. Study-wide results and caveats: In vitro checks showed that a few CMV-associated chains really do target CMV antigens.

Details on this clone: Its antigen is not identified.

Trimming stripped 3 bases from V and 1 base from J, with 9 bases between. This CDR3 comprises 14 residues. The germline V gene has CDR1 SGHVS and CDR2 FQNEAQ. Donors were ostensibly healthy at sampling, although undocumented immune exposures were probable. The specimen sequenced was PBMCs. This rearrangement joins TRBV7-8 to TRBJ2-5, with D possibly matching TRBD2 (5 bases). The sequence was collected from a man aged 45-65 years in good health and CMV-seropositive. The CDR3, as DNA: TGTGCCAGCAGCTTCCTAGCTCCCCAAGAGACCCAGTACTTC. The encoded protein is CASSFLAPQETQYF.